Each of the 26 T cell receptor beta chains below was sequenced from the same sample in a study of identical twins. A single record per CDR3 protein comes from TCRdb applying MiXCR to the 5' RACE reads. The sample has 350,000 to 400,000 distinct CDR3 sequences, about 9% seen once. The sample was naive T cells sorted from blood. Every receptor here comes from a woman in her 50s in good health.

The chain links TRBV19 to TRBJ1-4; D ambiguous. CDR1 is LNHDA and CDR2 is SQIVND in the germline V gene (reference sequence). V lost 5 bases to trimming and J lost 4 bases, with 5 bases between them. The CDR3 contains 12 residues. CDR3 nucleotide sequence: TGTGCCAGTAGTCCTTATAATGAAAAACTGTTTTTT. Protein sequence: CASSPYNEKLFF.

This clonotype was found many times. This chain links TRBV29-1 with TRBJ2-2; D remains unclear. This CDR3 spans 10 amino acids. The V end was cut by 4 bases, the J end by 5 bases, with 2 bases between. Germline CDR1 reads SQVTM; CDR2 reads ANQGSEA. CDR3 protein: CSVGTGELFF. The CDR3 bases are TGCAGCGTTGGGACCGGGGAGCTGTTTTTT.

This clonotype was found a few times. This chain connects TRBV5-1 to TRBJ2-3, with a possible D match to TRBD2 (6 bases). There are 16 residues in the CDR3. Germline V lookup: CDR1 SGHRS, CDR2 YFSETQ. V was cut by 0 bases and J by 1 base, with 12 bases left in between. CDR3 in amino acids: CASSLAGEDRTDTQYF. The CDR3 DNA sequence: TGCGCCAGCAGCTTGGCCGGGGAGGACCGCACAGATACGCAGTATTTT.

In this sample, this clonotype turned up many times. The chain uses TRBV11-2 and TRBJ1-5; TRBD1 matches 7 bases. The J segment lost 6 bases and the V segment lost 4 bases, leaving 12 bases of the junction unmatched. Germline V gives CDR1 SGHAT, CDR2 FQNNGV. The CDR3 is 16 residues long. The CDR3 DNA reads as TGTGCCAGCAGCTCCCAAGGAGGACAGGAGAGTCAGCCCCAGCATTTT. Amino acids: CASSSQGGQESQPQHF.

This chain joins TRBV5-1 and TRBJ2-3; no firm D call. V lost 4 bases and J lost 1, with 16 bases in between. The CDR3 has 16 residues. Germline V lookup: CDR1 SGHRS, CDR2 YFSETQ. CDR3 sequence (DNA): TGCGCCAGCAGCCGCACTGCCGTGGGCGGCACAGATACGCAGTATTTT. This encodes CASSRTAVGGTDTQYF.

The chain employs TRBV5-1 and TRBJ2-3; weak D call: TRBD2 (6 bases). CDR1 is SGHRS, CDR2 YFSETQ, per germline. This CDR3 is built from 15 residues. The V and J ends lost 4 bases and 5 bases respectively, with 17 bases between them. Here the CDR3 DNA reads TGCGCCAGCAGCACACCCTCGGGAGTTCAAGATACGCAGTATTTT. Residues: CASSTPSGVQDTQYF.

This clonotype was seen a few times. The chain links TRBV27 to TRBJ2-5; no reliable D call. V lost 4 bases to trimming and J lost 7 bases, with 10 bases between them. Germline-derived CDR1 and CDR2 are MNHEY and SMNVEV (reference sequence). CDR3 length equals 12 residues. CDR3 amino acids: CASSSLGGTQYF. In DNA, the CDR3 is TGTGCCAGCAGTTCCCTAGGTGGGACCCAGTACTTC.

This clonotype was seen a handful of times. This chain connects TRBV11-2 to TRBJ2-5, with 9 nucleotides matching TRBD1. Germline loops: CDR1 SGHAT, CDR2 FQNNGV. The CDR3 is 14 amino acids. The trim removed 5 bases at V and 6 bases at J, leaving 7 bases unmatched. This CDR3 is CASSAGTGPKTQYF. CDR3 sequence (DNA): TGTGCCAGCAGCGCAGGGACAGGGCCTAAGACCCAGTACTTC.

As for this clonotype: This may stem from a read error, because a much larger clone lies one nucleotide away. The rearrangement uses TRBV29-1 and TRBJ1-1; possibly TRBD1 for D (5 bases). The length of the CDR3 is 12 residues. Germline CDR1 is SQVTM and CDR2 is ANQGSEA. Here the CDR3 DNA reads TGCAGCGGGGGGGGAAGGTTCACTGACGCTTTCTTT. It is translated as CSGGGRFTDAFF.

The chain uses TRBV2 and TRBJ2-5, with D possibly matching TRBD2 (6 bases). Germline V gives CDR1 SNHLY, CDR2 FYNNEI. Trimming shortened V by 3 bases and J by 0 bases, and 8 bases separated the two germline ends. This CDR3 comprises 14 residues. CDR3 loop: CASSDGGYQETQYF. The CDR3, as DNA: TGTGCCAGCAGTGATGGGGGGTACCAAGAGACCCAGTACTTC. Complete variable domain (other parts from reference TRBV2 and TRBJ2-5): EPEVTQTPSHQVTQMGQEVILRCVPISNHLYFYWYRQILGQKVEFLVSFYNNEISEKSEIFDDQFSVERPDGSNFTLKIRSTKLEDSAMYFCASSDGGYQETQYFGPGTRLLVL.

This clonotype was recorded many times. The rearrangement uses TRBV29-1 and TRBJ1-1; D remains unclear. V dropped 4 bases and J dropped 7 bases, with 10 bases sitting between them. Germline values: CDR1 SQVTM, CDR2 ANQGSEA. The CDR3 is 11 residues long. CDR3: CSVVAGIEAFF. The CDR3 DNA sequence: TGCAGCGTTGTGGCAGGCATTGAAGCTTTCTTT.

This clonotype was observed many times. The chain uses TRBV20-1 and TRBJ1-1; D might be TRBD1 (6 bases). In germline, CDR1 is DFQATT, CDR2 SNEGSKA (reference sequence). This CDR3 is built from 16 residues. With 0 bases removed from V and 0 bases from J, the gap between germline ends came to 14 bases. CDR3 region: CSARDSGGHLNTEAFF. In DNA, the CDR3 is TGCAGTGCTAGAGATAGTGGGGGACATTTGAACACTGAAGCTTTCTTT.

The sample holds a few counts of this clonotype. V gene TRBV29-1 combines with J gene TRBJ1-1; D gene ambiguous. Trimming stripped 3 bases from V and 6 bases from J, with 5 bases between. There are 10 residues in the CDR3. CDR1 is SQVTM, CDR2 ANQGSEA, per germline. The CDR3: CSVDAPEAFF. DNA of the CDR3: TGCAGCGTTGACGCCCCTGAAGCTTTCTTT.

The rearrangement joins TRBV6-2 or TRBV6-3 to TRBJ1-5; possibly TRBD1 for D (5 bases). V was shortened by 6 bases and J by 0 bases, with 9 bases between the two germline ends. The CDR3 is 14 residues long. CDR1 and CDR2 (germline): MNHEY, SVGEGT. CDR3 sequence reads: CASRGLYSNQPQHF. CDR3 DNA sequence: TGTGCCAGCAGGGGACTTTATAGCAATCAGCCCCAGCATTTT.

The rearrangement joins TRBV20-1 to TRBJ2-7; 11 bases agree with TRBD2. V lost 3 bases, J lost 7 bases, and 14 bases stayed unmatched. Per germline, CDR1 DFQATT and CDR2 SNEGSKA (reference sequence). The CDR3 runs to 16 residues. CDR3: CSARSPGTSGVGEQYF. CDR3 nucleotides: TGCAGTGCTAGGAGTCCCGGGACTAGCGGCGTGGGGGAGCAGTACTTC.

The chain couples TRBV6-6 to TRBJ2-7; D is undetermined. V lost 7 bases and J lost 4, with 8 bases in between. CDR1 and CDR2 from the germline V gene are MNHNY and SVGAGI (reference sequence). The CDR3 sequence is 11 residues long. CDR3 sequence (DNA): TGTGCCAGCACAGGATTATACGAGCAGTACTTC. This sequence encodes CASTGLYEQYF.

There are many counts of this clonotype. V is TRBV12-3 or TRBV12-4 and J is TRBJ1-1; D call uncertain. Between the trimmed V and J ends, which lost 5 bases and 1 base, there was a span of 8 bases. The CDR3 is 13 residues long. The CDR3 region has the DNA TGTGCCAGCAGTAAGGGCGAGAACACTGAAGCTTTCTTT. Amino acids: CASSKGENTEAFF.

This clonotype appeared a few times. The CDR3 coding sequence is TGTGCCAGTAGTATAGATCTTGGCACGGGGGGTACCAGAAACACCATATATTTT. Translated, it gives CASSIDLGTGGTRNTIYF. The rearrangement uses TRBV19 and TRBJ1-3; D perhaps matches TRBD1 (5 bases). This CDR3 is 18 amino acids long. Germline CDR1 and CDR2: LNHDA and SQIVND (reference sequence). V shed 0 bases and J shed 5 bases, with 20 bases lying between them.

V usage is TRBV23-1 and J usage is TRBJ2-1; D is unresolved. TRBV23-1 is recorded as an ORF, its role being uncertain. V gave up 8 bases and J gave up 5 bases, with 13 bases separating them. CDR3 length: 13 amino acids. CDR3 amino acids: CASPNRANNEQFF. CDR3 coding DNA: TGCGCCAGCCCGAACCGGGCCAACAATGAGCAGTTCTTC.

The chain recombines TRBV20-1 with TRBJ2-3; 10 nucleotides agree with TRBD2. V gave up 3 bases and J gave up 3 bases; unmatched junction bases: 3. This CDR3 is built from 14 residues. Germline V gives CDR1 DFQATT, CDR2 SNEGSKA (reference sequence). The DNA for the CDR3 is TGCAGTGCTAGTTCGACTAGCGGGACAGATACGCAGTATTTT. Its protein is CSASSTSGTDTQYF.

With regard to this clonotype: The CDR3 ends on some other residue instead of the conserved phenylalanine or tryptophan, so this is likely a read error. The chain links TRBV15 to TRBJ2-1; 11 positions agree with TRBD2. The junction had 8 bases not matched to a gene; V was cut back by 0 bases and J by 7 bases. Per the germline V gene, CDR1 is LNHNV and CDR2 is YYDKDF (reference sequence). This CDR3 contains 17 residues. The CDR3 protein is CATSRDPLAGGWNEQFS. The CDR3 DNA is TGTGCCACCAGCAGAGATCCCCTAGCGGGAGGCTGGAATGAGCAGTTCTCC.

This clonotype was counted only a few times. The chain uses TRBV30 and TRBJ2-1; 9 positions match TRBD2. CDR3 length equals 14 residues. Germline CDR1 reads GTSNPN; CDR2 reads SVGIG (reference sequence). The trim removed 2 bases at V and 3 bases at J, leaving 2 bases unmatched. The DNA for the CDR3 is TGTGCCTGGAGTTGGACTAGCGTCTACAATGAGCAGTTCTTC. Amino acids: CAWSWTSVYNEQFF.

This clonotype was picked up many times. J is TRBJ2-1 and V is TRBV5-1; D assignment may be TRBD1 or TRBD2 (5 bases each). Germline CDR1 and CDR2: SGHRS and YFSETQ. This CDR3 is 14 amino acids long. The V gene lost 2 bases and the J gene lost 5 bases, with 11 bases spanning the gap. CDR3 protein: CASSFNRGNNEQFF. CDR3 nucleotides: TGCGCCAGCAGCTTCAACCGGGGCAACAATGAGCAGTTCTTC.

In its sample, this clonotype was seen many times. The gene calls are TRBV7-2 and TRBJ2-1, with a possible D match to TRBD2 (5 bases). This CDR3 is 14 amino acids long. Germline V gives CDR1 SGHTA, CDR2 FQGNSA. V shed 5 bases and J shed 2 bases, with 10 bases lying between them. CDR3 sequence (DNA): TGTGCCAGCAGCAATACTAGAACCTACAATGAGCAGTTCTTC. Protein sequence: CASSNTRTYNEQFF.

This clonotype was found many times. V usage is TRBV14 and J usage is TRBJ1-2; D unresolved. Germline V gene data show CDR1 as SGHDN and CDR2 as FVKESK. This CDR3 region has 14 residues. Trimming shortened V by 1 base and J by 5 bases, and 11 bases separated the two germline ends. The CDR3 coding sequence is TGTGCCAGCAGCCAAGTTTCCGTTTTATATGGCTACACCTTC. Protein sequence: CASSQVSVLYGYTF.

This clonotype was found a few times. The genes are TRBV12-5 and TRBJ2-1; D gene uncertain. The CDR3 extends over 11 amino acids. Trimming cost V 6 bases and J 7 bases, with 7 bases left between them. Germline V gene sequence: CDR1 LGHNT, CDR2 FRNRAP. Here the CDR3 reads CASGAPNEQFF. The CDR3 DNA is TGTGCTAGTGGAGCTCCGAATGAGCAGTTCTTC.